This T cell receptor (beta chain) was captured by sequencing in a study of T cell responses to AZD1222 COVID-19 vaccine. As for the study in general: Researchers grouped second doses given at about 4 or about 12 weeks into one pool.

Study-level points and caveats: Most donors were white British, females outnumbered males, and clonal diversity was possibly underestimated. Sampling that yielded the repertoires occurred only after the peak T cell response. Within unmutated variant regions lay the reported targets of nearly half of spike-specific TCRs.

In regard to this clone: What it binds is not known.

J lost 6 bases, V lost 5 bases, and 4 bases had no gene match. The germline gives CDR1 MDHEN, CDR2 SYDVKM. The length of the CDR3 is 13 residues. Clones were read by immunoSEQ multiplex PCR, and TCRdb kept only the in-frame ones, dropping some. Found here are roughly 170,000 clones, about nine tenths of them singletons; the top ten hold approximately 2%. The TCR comes from an adult in good health. Sequencing used peripheral blood, obtained on day 0 of AZD1222 vaccination. V is TRBV28 and J is TRBJ1-2; 9 bases are shared with TRBD1. The CDR3 loop is CASSPWTGDGYTF. CDR3 bases: TGTGCCAGCAGTCCATGGACAGGGGATGGCTACACCTTC.